This TCR beta chain appears in the sequencing data of a study of T-cell memory formation after mild COVID-19. Whole-study results and caveats: The second-wave clones peaking on day 37 were not confirmed as SARS-CoV-2-specific. CM and EM subsets held most contracting CD4+ clones; EMRA held CD8+ ones.

Germline-derived CDR1 and CDR2 are MDHEN and SYDVKM. The length of the CDR3 is 12 residues. Trimming pared 3 bases from V and 10 bases from J, leaving 11 bases between. In TCRdb, the 5' RACE reads were re-called with MiXCR into one record per CDR3 protein. The repertoire has about 350,000 distinct CDR3 sequences, 12% to 15% of them found once; the top ten carry around a fifth. This clonotype has ten or more counts. What it binds is not known. The sample was PBMCs or a T cell subset sorted from them (not recorded which). The J gene is TRBJ2-3, the V gene TRBV28, with D maybe TRBD1 (6 bases). The receptor was derived from a man aged 18 to 29 who had mild COVID-19 (a few samples of this study predate the infection). Cell type and time point are not known. This CDR3 reads CASSFSEGAQYF. For the CDR3, the DNA is TGTGCCAGCAGTTTCAGTGAGGGGGCGCAGTATTTT.